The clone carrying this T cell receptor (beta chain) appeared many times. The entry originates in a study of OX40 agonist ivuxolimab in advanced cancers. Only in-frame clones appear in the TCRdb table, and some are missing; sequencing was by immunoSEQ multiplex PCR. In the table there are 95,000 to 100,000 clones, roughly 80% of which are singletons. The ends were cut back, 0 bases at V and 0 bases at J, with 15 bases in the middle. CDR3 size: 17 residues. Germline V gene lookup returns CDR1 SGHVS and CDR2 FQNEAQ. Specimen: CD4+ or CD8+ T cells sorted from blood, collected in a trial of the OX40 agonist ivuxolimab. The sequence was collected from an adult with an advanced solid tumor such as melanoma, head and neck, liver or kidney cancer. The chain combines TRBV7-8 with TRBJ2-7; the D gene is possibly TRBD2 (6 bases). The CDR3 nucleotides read TGTGCCAGCAGCTTAGCGCCCCCTAGCGCACACTCCTACGAGCAGTACTTC. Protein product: CASSLAPPSAHSYEQYF.